The 20 T cell receptor beta chains presented below share a single source sample, sequenced in a study of shared clonotypes between healthy human individuals. Method: immunoSEQ multiplex PCR; TCRdb's copy keeps in-frame clones and lacks some. The sample has fewer than 700,000 clones; roughly 79% are singletons. The sequenced sample consisted of PBMCs. The receptors originated from a woman aged 40 to 50 in good health. Some clones in this sample may be carry-over from other donors' samples.

The rearrangement joins TRBV10-3 to TRBJ2-1, with 7 bases aligning to TRBD2. CDR1 ENHRY and CDR2 SYGVKD come from the germline V gene. The CDR3 contains 17 residues. J lost 5 bases, V lost 6 bases, and 16 bases had no gene match. CDR3 sequence: CAISGTSGIITNNEQFF. The CDR3 DNA reads as TGTGCCATCAGCGGTACCAGCGGGATAATCACGAACAATGAGCAGTTCTTC.

The rearrangement joins TRBV9 to TRBJ2-1; 10 nucleotides agree with TRBD2. Germline CDR1 and CDR2: SGDLS and YYNGEE. The junction had 11 bases not matched to a gene; V was cut back by 3 bases and J by 5 bases. CDR3 length: 17 residues. CDR3 amino acids: CASSAPLAGVADNEQFF. For the CDR3, the DNA is TGTGCCAGCAGCGCCCCTCTAGCGGGAGTTGCGGACAATGAGCAGTTCTTC. The complete variable domain, with remaining parts taken from reference TRBV9 and TRBJ2-1, reads DSGVTQTPKHLITATGQRVTLRCSPRSGDLSVYWYQQSLDQGLQFLIQYYNGEERAKGNILERFSAQQFPDLHSELNLSSLELGDSALYFCASSAPLAGVADNEQFFGPGTRLTVL.

The chain combines TRBV7-6 with TRBJ2-3; D may be TRBD2 (6 bases). The length of the CDR3 is 15 residues. Per germline, CDR1 SGHVS and CDR2 FNYEAQ. V was pared by 4 bases and J by 0 bases, with 11 bases between. This chain's CDR3 is CASSSLATSTDTQYF. The CDR3 nucleotides are TGTGCCAGCAGCTCTCTAGCGACTAGCACAGATACGCAGTATTTT.

The chain is built from TRBV6-6 and TRBJ2-2; a possible D gene is TRBD1 (6 bases). Germline V gene lookup returns CDR1 MNHNY and CDR2 SVGAGI (reference sequence). V lost 5 bases to trimming and J lost 1 base, with 11 bases between them. The CDR3 consists of 15 residues. The CDR3, as DNA: TGTGCCAGCAGTCAACCGGGACAGAACACCGGGGAGCTGTTTTTT. Amino acid sequence: CASSQPGQNTGELFF.

The chain carries TRBV18 and TRBJ1-3; no definite D call. This CDR3 is built from 14 residues. Deletions cut 3 bases from V and 1 base from J, with 7 bases between. Germline assignment: CDR1 KGHSH and CDR2 LQKENI. The CDR3 loop is CASSPDTSGNTIYF. CDR3 in DNA: TGTGCCAGCTCACCCGACACTTCTGGAAACACCATATATTTT.

This clone was seen only once. A much larger clone sits a single nucleotide away, making a read error possible. This chain uses TRBV7-6 with TRBJ2-5; 8 bases map to TRBD2. CDR3 length: 15 residues. V shed 5 bases and J 5 bases; nucleotides not matched to a gene: 10. Looked up from germline, CDR1 is SGHVS and CDR2 is FNYEAQ. The CDR3 bases are TGTGCCAGCAGCCCATGGACTAGCAGGATGGAGACCCAGTACTTC. Its translation is CASSPWTSRMETQYF.

The chain joins TRBV28 to TRBJ2-7; a possible D gene is TRBD2 (5 bases). This CDR3 is built from 14 residues. Per germline, CDR1 MDHEN and CDR2 SYDVKM. V lost 5 bases to trimming and J lost 3 bases, with 14 bases between them. CDR3 in amino acids: CASSLAGGVYEQYF. CDR3 nucleotide sequence: TGTGCCAGCAGTCTCGCGGGCGGAGTCTACGAGCAGTACTTC.

On this clone: Because it lacks the conserved phenylalanine or tryptophan at the end, this CDR3 is likely a read error. This chain uses TRBV10-3 with TRBJ2-7; 7 nucleotides line up with TRBD2. Germline V gene lookup returns CDR1 ENHRY and CDR2 SYGVKD. CDR3 length: 13 amino acids. Trimming at V came to 3 bases and at J to 7 bases, leaving 6 bases not matched to a gene. Here the CDR3 reads CAISDLAGHEQYL. For the CDR3, the DNA is TGTGCCATCAGTGATTTAGCGGGTCATGAGCAGTACTTA.

The chain couples TRBV5-5 to TRBJ1-5, with a tentative D call TRBD1 (6 bases). CDR1 is SGHKS, CDR2 YYEKEE, per germline (reference sequence). The CDR3 covers 16 residues. V gave up 4 bases and J gave up 3 bases, with 17 bases separating them. The CDR3 nucleotides read TGTGCCAGCAGCCCCGGTTGGGGGGCCAACAATCAGCCCCAGCATTTT. Protein sequence: CASSPGWGANNQPQHF.

The chain joins TRBV5-4 to TRBJ2-5, with 13 nucleotides matching TRBD2. The CDR3 is 15 amino acids. Looked up from germline, CDR1 is SGHNT and CDR2 is YYREEE (reference sequence). V lost 4 bases, J lost 3 bases, and 3 bases stayed unmatched. In nucleotides, the CDR3 is TGTGCCAGCAGCAGGACTAGCGGGAGTGAAGAGACCCAGTACTTC. Protein product: CASSRTSGSEETQYF.

In regard to this clone: A read error is likely here: a far larger clone is one base away. The chain joins TRBV7-2 to TRBJ1-4; a possible D gene is TRBD1 (6 bases). V lost 2 bases to trimming and J lost 8 bases, with 9 bases between them. CDR3 length equals 13 residues. Germline lookup yields CDR1 SGHTA and CDR2 FQGNSA. CDR3 sequence reads: CASSLTGREKLFF. CDR3 DNA: TGTGCCAGCAGCTTAACAGGGCGAGAAAAACTGTTTTTT.

As for this clone: With only one base between it and a far larger clone, this is likely a read error. The chain has TRBV10-3 and TRBJ1-2, with unresolved D. The CDR3 totals 15 residues. Germline CDR1 reads ENHRY; CDR2 reads SYGVKD. CDR3 sequence reads: CAFSERQPAGYGYTF. Here the CDR3 DNA reads TGTGCCTTCAGTGAGAGGCAGCCCGCTGGCTATGGCTACACCTTC.

The chain employs TRBV25-1 and TRBJ2-7; D assignment may be TRBD1 or TRBD2 (6 bases each). This CDR3 spans 14 amino acids. V gave up 8 bases and J gave up 3 bases, with 17 bases separating them. Germline V gene sequence: CDR1 MGHDK, CDR2 SYGVNS. CDR3 bases: TGTGCCAGCTCCCAAAGGGGGGACCTCTACGAGCAGTACTTC. It encodes CASSQRGDLYEQYF.

This clone came up a few times. V usage is TRBV6-6 and J usage is TRBJ2-1; no reliable D call. The CDR3 loop spans 14 amino acids. Germline V gives CDR1 MNHNY, CDR2 SVGAGI (reference sequence). Trimming removed 5 bases at V and 9 bases at J, with 17 bases between. The chain's CDR3 is CASSARAQSGEQFF. The DNA for the CDR3 is TGTGCCAGCAGTGCCCGGGCTCAGTCAGGTGAGCAGTTCTTC.

The CDR3 here is CATSRDRWGETQYF. The CDR3 region has the DNA TGTGCCACCAGCAGAGATCGCTGGGGGGAGACCCAGTACTTC. The genes are TRBV15 and TRBJ2-5; either TRBD1 or TRBD2 may supply D (5 bases each). The CDR3 spans 14 residues. The V gene lost 0 bases and the J gene lost 5 bases, with 10 bases spanning the gap. Per germline, CDR1 LNHNV and CDR2 YYDKDF (reference sequence). Filled out from reference TRBV15 and TRBJ2-5, the complete variable domain reads DAMVIQNPRYQVTQFGKPVTLSCSQTLNHNVMYWYQQKSSQAPKLLFHYYDKDFNNEADTPDNFQSRRPNTSFCFLDIRSPGLGDTAMYLCATSRDRWGETQYFGPGTRLLVL.

The chain links TRBV19 to TRBJ2-2; tentative D call: TRBD2 (6 bases). The germline V and J ends were trimmed by 6 bases and 6 bases, with 11 bases remaining between them. From germline, CDR1 is LNHDA and CDR2 SQIVND (reference sequence). The CDR3 consists of 13 residues. The CDR3 DNA is TGTGCCAGTAGCAGACTAGTCGCCGGGGAGCTGTTTTTT. This translates into CASSRLVAGELFF.

The V and J genes are TRBV2 and TRBJ2-7; no definite D call. The V gene lost 2 bases and the J gene lost 7 bases, with 9 bases spanning the gap. Germline V gene sequence: CDR1 SNHLY, CDR2 FYNNEI. CDR3 length: 12 residues. CDR3 residues: CASSENVAEQYF. CDR3 coding DNA: TGTGCCAGCAGTGAAAATGTGGCTGAGCAGTACTTC. Complete variable domain (other parts from reference TRBV2 and TRBJ2-7): EPEVTQTPSHQVTQMGQEVILRCVPISNHLYFYWYRQILGQKVEFLVSFYNNEISEKSEIFDDQFSVERPDGSNFTLKIRSTKLEDSAMYFCASSENVAEQYFGPGTRLTVT.

The chain couples TRBV18 to TRBJ1-2, with D uncertain. This CDR3 is built from 14 residues. Trimming left V 3 bases short and J 3 bases short, with 11 bases between. The germline V gene has CDR1 KGHSH and CDR2 LQKENI. The CDR3 protein is CASSPSHADYGYTF. The DNA for the CDR3 is TGTGCCAGCTCACCGTCGCACGCTGACTATGGCTACACCTTC.

A remark on this clone: A much larger clone lies a single base off, so this may be a read error. The chain recombines TRBV10-1 with TRBJ2-7, with D tentatively TRBD1 or TRBD2 (6 bases each). Trimming shortened V by 6 bases and J by 6 bases, and 15 bases separated the two germline ends. Germline CDR1 is WNHNN and CDR2 is SYGVQD (reference sequence). The CDR3 runs 13 residues. The CDR3 region is CASSPGRGGEQYF. The CDR3 DNA reads TGCGCCAGCAGCCCGGGCAGGGGAGGCGAGCAGTACTTC.

The rearrangement uses TRBV5-4 and TRBJ2-4; TRBD2 agrees at 8 bases. The germline gives CDR1 SGHNT, CDR2 YYREEE (reference sequence). J lost 0 bases, V lost 4 bases, and 9 bases had no gene match. The CDR3 contains 17 residues. The CDR3 reads CASSTPGLAGAKNIQYF. The DNA of the CDR3 is TGTGCCAGCAGCACTCCGGGGCTAGCGGGAGCCAAAAACATTCAGTACTTC.